This T cell receptor (beta chain) was captured in a study of identifying expanded T cells in peripheral blood. The CDR3 runs 12 residues. Trimming cost V 8 bases and J 0 bases, with 6 bases left between them. The germline gives CDR1 MNHNY, CDR2 SVGAGI (reference sequence). General study points: Over around two and four weeks, about 15 and 19 clones changed, versus roughly 1.1 between replicates.

Concerning this clone: Its matching antigen is unknown.

Clones were read by immunoSEQ multiplex PCR, and TCRdb kept only the in-frame ones, dropping some. The data contain tens of thousands of clones, roughly 81% of them singletons. Collection occurred without any documented infections or immune events in donors. The chain joins TRBV6-6 to TRBJ2-3, with a tentative D call TRBD2 (6 bases). The clonotype originates from a person aged 18-70 years in good health. Sequences were obtained from blood. The CDR3 sequence: CASAGSTDTQYF. The CDR3 DNA is TGTGCCAGCGCGGGGAGCACAGATACGCAGTATTTT.